The sequence of this T cell receptor beta chain was determined in a study of vaccination and CD4 T cells after COVID-19. Study-level background: Recovered-phase convalescent patients showed SARS-CoV-2 positivity by nasal swab PCR; eight or nine were mild, one severe.

This clonotype is classed as large. The antigen is unknown. Treatment given: roughly nine-day PBMC culture with coronavirus spike peptide pools or control peptides (ViraFEST assay). Half of the medium was exchanged for fresh IL-2 medium, first on day 3 and then on day 7. Sequencing of cultured CD4+ T cell DNA used the Oncomine TCR Beta short-read assay. From the PCR reads, TCRdb called clonotypes with MiXCR, one entry per CDR3 protein. The data show 4,800 or so distinct CDR3 sequences, 40% seen once. The CDR3 length is 12 residues. Germline V gives CDR1 MNHNS, CDR2 SASEGT. Deletions cut 9 bases from V and 4 bases from J, with 12 bases between.

V usage is TRBV6-1 and J usage is TRBJ1-2, with D uncertain. The source material was CD4+ T cells from blood, cultured in vitro. This receptor was taken from a human donor who had recovered from COVID-19. The chain's CDR3 is CASSFGVYGYTF. CDR3 nucleotides: TGTGCCAGTTCCTTTGGTGTCTATGGCTACACCTTC.